The TCR beta chain described here comes from a study of T cells in Graves' hyperthyroidism and ophthalmopathy. Diagnosis relied on clinical symptoms, serum thyroxine and TRAb, thyroid ultrasound and orbital computed tomography. The investigators amplified TCR beta CDR3 regions from RNA transcripts. First-round RT-PCR targeting the TCR CDR3 was performed with the HTBI primer set. TCRdb re-derived calls from the multiplex PCR reads in MiXCR, one entry per CDR3 protein. The table lists some 580,000 distinct CDR3 sequences, roughly 15% of them singletons. Germline lookup yields CDR1 SQVTM and CDR2 ANQGSEA. CDR3 size: 14 residues. V was shortened by 4 bases and J by 0 bases, with 12 bases between the two germline ends.

The rearrangement links TRBV29-1 to TRBJ2-5; D is undetermined. This clonotype originated in a woman between 40 and 55 years old with Graves' ophthalmopathy. Sequencing input: blood. The CDR3, as DNA: TGCAGCGTTGTCGCTAGTACGTACCAAGAGACCCAGTACTTC. Its translation: CSVVASTYQETQYF.